These T cell receptor beta chains were read from a single sample in a study of vaccination and CD4 T cells after COVID-19. These receptors' targets are unknown. One entry per CDR3 protein results from TCRdb running MiXCR on the PCR reads. The sample has around 20,000 distinct CDR3 sequences, 52% seen once; the top ten hold 9.6%. The sample taken for sequencing was CD4+ T cells from blood, cultured in vitro. Source of these receptors: a human donor who had recovered from COVID-19. Each CDR3 is given with its conserved first and last residue. The order of the fields is clone size, J gene, V gene, D gene, CDR3 DNA, CDR3 protein. D genes are given only for firm matches. The size entry is marked missing in some rows and otherwise reads once, few, many or a size class.

NA,TRBJ2-7,TRBV11-1,NA,TGTGCCAGCAGCTTAACGGACGGAGTCTACGAGCAGTACTTC,CASSLTDGVYEQYF
few,TRBJ2-7,TRBV6-1,NA,TGTGCCAGCAATGTTCAGGGGTTCGGTTACGAGCAGTACTTC,CASNVQGFGYEQYF
NA,TRBJ1-2,TRBV29-1,NA,TGCAGCGTTGAAGCTCGGGGTCGCTATGGCTACACCTTC,CSVEARGRYGYTF
NA,TRBJ1-1,TRBV7-2,NA,TGTGCCAGCAGCTACGGCGGGATGAACACTGAAGCTTTCTTT,CASSYGGMNTEAFF
NA,TRBJ2-3,TRBV4-2,NA,TGTGCCAGCAGCCAAGGCACATCCACAGATACGCAGTATTTT,CASSQGTSTDTQYF
NA,TRBJ2-2,TRBV6-2/TRBV6-3,TRBD2,TGTGCCACCCGAGGGAGGGCCCGTGTTGCGGGCACGAACACCGGGGAGCTGTTTTTT,CATRGRARVAGTNTGELFF
NA,TRBJ2-5,TRBV12-3/TRBV12-4,NA,TGTGCCAGCAGGGGAGAGACCCAGTACTTC,CASRGETQYF
NA,TRBJ2-3,TRBV25-1,TRBD2,TGTGCCAGCCTCCCCGGCAGCGCAGCGGGAGGCGGGGATACGCAGTATTTT,CASLPGSAAGGGDTQYF
NA,TRBJ2-7,TRBV7-8,NA,TGTGCCAGCAGCCCATCGCGGGGCGGATCTTACGAGCAGTACTTC,CASSPSRGGSYEQYF
NA,TRBJ1-1,TRBV6-5,TRBD1,TGTGCCAGCAGTTACTCGACAGGGGATCGCACTGAAGCTTTCTTT,CASSYSTGDRTEAFF
NA,TRBJ1-5,TRBV19,NA,TGTGCCAGTAGTATATGGGCCACAGGTAGGCCCCAGCATTTT,CASSIWATGRPQHF
few,TRBJ2-3,TRBV6-2/TRBV6-3,TRBD1,TGTGCCAGCAGTTCCCCCCTGACAGGGACGGTAGATACGCAGTATTTT,CASSSPLTGTVDTQYF
NA,TRBJ2-1,TRBV20-1,NA,TGCAGTCCTAGCAGTGATGAGCAGTTCTTC,CSPSSDEQFF
NA,TRBJ2-7,TRBV21-1,NA,TGTGCCAGCAGCAACGAGGACACCTACGAGCAGTACTTC,CASSNEDTYEQYF
NA,TRBJ1-2,TRBV2,NA,TGTGCCAGCAGGTCTGATAACTATGGCTACACCTTC,CASRSDNYGYTF
NA,TRBJ2-3,TRBV7-6,NA,TGTGCCAGCAGCCCGGTCGTTGACACGGGTACGCAGTATTTT,CASSPVVDTGTQYF
NA,TRBJ1-1,TRBV2,NA,TGTGCCAGCAGTGAAGCTACGGGGCGGGACACTGAAGCTTTCTTT,CASSEATGRDTEAFF
NA,TRBJ1-1,TRBV5-1,TRBD1,TGCGCCAGCAGCTTTTTCCGACAGGGGGGCACTGAAGCTTTCTTT,CASSFFRQGGTEAFF
few,TRBJ1-2,TRBV27,TRBD1,TGTGCCAGCAGTGACCCCTCGACAGGGTTGAAGAGAAATGGCTACACCTTC,CASSDPSTGLKRNGYTF
NA,TRBJ2-7,TRBV10-3,TRBD2,TGTGCCATCAGAGGGACTAGCGGGGTCTACGAGCAGTACTTC,CAIRGTSGVYEQYF
NA,TRBJ1-6,TRBV28,TRBD1,TGTGCCAGCACCCCCCGGGACAGACCCAATTCACCCCTCCACTTT,CASTPRDRPNSPLHF
few,TRBJ2-3,TRBV10-3,NA,TGTGCCATCAGTGAGGGGGACCAAGCGGTGGATACGCAGTATTTT,CAISEGDQAVDTQYF
NA,TRBJ1-1,TRBV4-3,NA,TGCGCCAGCAGCCAAGAATTCAAGGGGGGTGAAGCTTTCTTT,CASSQEFKGGEAFF
NA,TRBJ2-5,TRBV19,NA,TGTGCCAGTAGTGAGGGGGGGGCCCGACGAGGAGAGACCCAGTACTTC,CASSEGGARRGETQYF
few,TRBJ1-6,TRBV10-3,TRBD1,TGTGCCATCAGTGAGTCGGCTCAGGGGGGGTCCTATAATTCACCCCTCCACTTT,CAISESAQGGSYNSPLHF
few,TRBJ1-5,TRBV11-2,TRBD1,TGTGCCAGCAGCCGTCGCGGGACAGGGGGGCAGCCCCAGCATTTT,CASSRRGTGGQPQHF
few,TRBJ1-6,TRBV6-1,NA,TGTGCCAGCAGTGCCCCGCCCAGGGGAGGTAATTCACCCCTCCACTTT,CASSAPPRGGNSPLHF
NA,TRBJ2-3,TRBV7-2,NA,TGTGCCAGCAGCCCCTCCGGGGCCAGCGGCTTCACAGATACGCAGTATTTT,CASSPSGASGFTDTQYF
NA,TRBJ2-5,TRBV6-1,NA,TGTGCCAGCAGCCACAGGGGCGGGAGAGAGACCCAGTACTTC,CASSHRGGRETQYF
NA,TRBJ1-2,TRBV10-2,TRBD1,TGCGCCAGCACCCATCACCCCAGGGGGGACCCCCTCGGCTACACCTTC,CASTHHPRGDPLGYTF
NA,TRBJ1-5,TRBV7-2,TRBD1,TGTGCCAGCAGCTTAGCGGGGGACAGTGGGAGCAATCAGCCCCAGCATTTT,CASSLAGDSGSNQPQHF
NA,TRBJ1-1,TRBV16,TRBD1,TGTGCCAGCAGCACCCTGGGACAGGGTGGCACTGAAGCTTTCTTT,CASSTLGQGGTEAFF
NA,TRBJ1-5,TRBV6-2/TRBV6-3,NA,TGTGCCAGCAGTACCGCGAGGAACAATCAGCCCCAGCATTTT,CASSTARNNQPQHF
once,TRBJ1-1,TRBV2,NA,TGTGCCAGCAAGGTCTGGACGGGTAACACTGAAGCTTTCTTT,CASKVWTGNTEAFF
NA,TRBJ2-7,TRBV7-2,TRBD2,TGTGCCAGCAGCTTAGCCTTAGGACTAGCGGGAGGGCTCTACGAGCAGTACTTC,CASSLALGLAGGLYEQYF
NA,TRBJ1-1,TRBV7-6,NA,TGTGCCAGCAGCTTAGGGGCTTCGAACACTGAAGCTTTCTTT,CASSLGASNTEAFF
NA,TRBJ2-5,TRBV28,TRBD2,TGTGCCAGCAGTTGGAACGGGAGGAGGACCCAGTACTTC,CASSWNGRRTQYF
medium-sized,TRBJ2-1,TRBV20-1,TRBD2,TGCAGTGCTAGAGGCGCTAGCGGGAGGAATGAGCAGTTCTTC,CSARGASGRNEQFF
few,TRBJ2-3,TRBV20-1,TRBD2,TGCAGTGCTAGAATTTGGGGACTAGCGGGTTCGACAGATACGCAGTATTTT,CSARIWGLAGSTDTQYF
once,TRBJ1-1,TRBV5-5,TRBD1,TGTGCCAGCAGTGCTAACCGGGGGACAGAGAACACTGAAGCTTTCTTT,CASSANRGTENTEAFF
NA,TRBJ2-3,TRBV24-1,NA,TGTGCCACCAGTGATTTCTCTTGGGCAAAGGGGCTAGATACGCAGTATTTT,CATSDFSWAKGLDTQYF
few,TRBJ2-3,TRBV7-9,NA,TGTGCCAGCAGCTTAGGTACAGATACGCAGTATTTT,CASSLGTDTQYF
NA,TRBJ1-5,TRBV10-3,NA,TGTGCCATCAGTGAGAGTGGGGGCGGAACCCAGCATTTT,CAISESGGGTQHF
NA,TRBJ2-3,TRBV12-3/TRBV12-4,NA,TGTGCCAGCAGGCCCCCCGGACTACTCACTTATACGCAGTATTTT,CASRPPGLLTYTQYF